Only a few counts were recorded for the clone carrying this TCR beta chain. The CDR3 sequence is 15 residues long. The V end was cut by 1 base, the J end by 8 bases, with 17 bases between. The source of the sample is a study of molecular identifiers for immune sequencing clone quantification. TCRdb called the PCR reads again in MiXCR, with one record for every CDR3 protein. The table lists 400,000 to 600,000 distinct CDR3 sequences, less than 30% of them singletons, with roughly 0.79% in the top ten. The sequenced material came from naive CD8+ T cells from blood, with Jurkat cell RNA spiked in. As for subset: FACS-sorted CD8+CD4-CCR7+CD45RA+ naive T cells. The genes are TRBV12-3 or TRBV12-4 and TRBJ1-2; a possible D gene is TRBD1 (6 bases). The clonotype originates from a human donor in good health. Some libraries in this study had Jurkat cell RNA spiked in. In nucleotides, the CDR3 is TGTGCCAGCAGTTTAGGCCGGGGGCCCGCTGAAGGCTACACCTTC. Translating it yields CASSLGRGPAEGYTF.